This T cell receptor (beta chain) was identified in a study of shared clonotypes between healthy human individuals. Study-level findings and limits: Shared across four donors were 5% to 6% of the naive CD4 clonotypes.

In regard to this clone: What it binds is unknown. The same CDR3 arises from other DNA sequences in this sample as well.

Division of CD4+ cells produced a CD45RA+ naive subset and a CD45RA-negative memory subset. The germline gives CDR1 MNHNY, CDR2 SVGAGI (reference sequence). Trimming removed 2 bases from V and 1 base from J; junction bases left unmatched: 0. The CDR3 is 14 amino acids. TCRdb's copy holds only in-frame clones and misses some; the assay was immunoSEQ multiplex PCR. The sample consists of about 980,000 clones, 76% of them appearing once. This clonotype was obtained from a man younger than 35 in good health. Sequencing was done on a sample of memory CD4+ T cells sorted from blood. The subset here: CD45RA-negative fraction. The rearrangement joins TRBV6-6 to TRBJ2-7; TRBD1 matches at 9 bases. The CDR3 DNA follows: TGTGCCAGCAGTTACGGACAGGGGTCCTACGAGCAGTACTTC. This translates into CASSYGQGSYEQYF.